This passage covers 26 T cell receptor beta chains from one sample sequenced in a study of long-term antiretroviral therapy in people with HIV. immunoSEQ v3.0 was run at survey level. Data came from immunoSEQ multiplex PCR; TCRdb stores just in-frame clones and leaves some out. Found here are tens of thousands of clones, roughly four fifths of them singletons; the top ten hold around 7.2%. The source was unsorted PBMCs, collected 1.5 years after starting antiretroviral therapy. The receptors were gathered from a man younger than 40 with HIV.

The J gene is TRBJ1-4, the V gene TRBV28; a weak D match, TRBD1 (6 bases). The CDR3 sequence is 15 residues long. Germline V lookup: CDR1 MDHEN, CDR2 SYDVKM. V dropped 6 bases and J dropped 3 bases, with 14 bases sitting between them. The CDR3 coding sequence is TGTGCCAGCAGCCCCCCGACAGGCCCTAATGAAAAACTGTTTTTT. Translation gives CASSPPTGPNEKLFF.

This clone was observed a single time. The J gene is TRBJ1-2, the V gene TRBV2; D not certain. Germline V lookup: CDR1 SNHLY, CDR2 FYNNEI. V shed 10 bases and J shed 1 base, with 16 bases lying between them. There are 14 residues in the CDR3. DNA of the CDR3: TGTGCCAAAGCAATGGCACAGCGTAACTATGGCTACACCTTC. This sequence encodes CAKAMAQRNYGYTF.

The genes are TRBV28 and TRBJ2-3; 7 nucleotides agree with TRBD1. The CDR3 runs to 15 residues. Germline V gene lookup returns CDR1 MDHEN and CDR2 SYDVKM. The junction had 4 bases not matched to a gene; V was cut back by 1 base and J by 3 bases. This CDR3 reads CASSLLQGVTDTQYF. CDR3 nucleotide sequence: TGTGCCAGCAGTTTATTGCAGGGGGTGACAGATACGCAGTATTTT.

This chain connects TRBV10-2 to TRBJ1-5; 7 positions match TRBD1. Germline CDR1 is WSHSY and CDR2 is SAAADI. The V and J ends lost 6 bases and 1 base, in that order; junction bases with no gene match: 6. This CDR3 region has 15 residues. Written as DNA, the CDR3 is TGCGCCAGCAGCCCTACAGGGGCGAGCAATCAGCCCCAGCATTTT. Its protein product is CASSPTGASNQPQHF.

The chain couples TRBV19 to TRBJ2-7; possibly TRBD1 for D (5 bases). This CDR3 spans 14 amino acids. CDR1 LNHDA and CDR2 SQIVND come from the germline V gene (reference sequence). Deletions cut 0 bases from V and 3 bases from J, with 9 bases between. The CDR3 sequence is CASSIDDRDYEQYF. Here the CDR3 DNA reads TGTGCCAGTAGTATAGATGACAGAGACTACGAGCAGTACTTC.

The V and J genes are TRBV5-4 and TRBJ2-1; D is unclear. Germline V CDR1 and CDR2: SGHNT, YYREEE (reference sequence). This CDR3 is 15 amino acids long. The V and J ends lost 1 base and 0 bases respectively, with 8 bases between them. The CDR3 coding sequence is TGTGCCAGCAGCTTGAAGTTAAACTCCTACAATGAGCAGTTCTTC. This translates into CASSLKLNSYNEQFF.

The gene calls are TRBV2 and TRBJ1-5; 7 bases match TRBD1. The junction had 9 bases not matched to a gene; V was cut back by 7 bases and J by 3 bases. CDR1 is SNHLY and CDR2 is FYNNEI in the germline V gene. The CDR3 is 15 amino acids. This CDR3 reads CASTISTGANQPQHF. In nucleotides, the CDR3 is TGTGCCAGCACCATAAGTACAGGGGCCAATCAGCCCCAGCATTTT. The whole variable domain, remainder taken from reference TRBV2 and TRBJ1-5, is EPEVTQTPSHQVTQMGQEVILRCVPISNHLYFYWYRQILGQKVEFLVSFYNNEISEKSEIFDDQFSVERPDGSNFTLKIRSTKLEDSAMYFCASTISTGANQPQHFGDGTRLSIL.

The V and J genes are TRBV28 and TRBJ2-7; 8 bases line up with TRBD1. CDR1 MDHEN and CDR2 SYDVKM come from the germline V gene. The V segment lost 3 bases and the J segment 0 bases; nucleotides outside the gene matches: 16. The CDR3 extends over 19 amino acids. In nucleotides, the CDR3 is TGTGCCAGCAGTTTCCAGAAGGGACAGGATTGGCTAAGCTCCTACGAGCAGTACTTC. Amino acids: CASSFQKGQDWLSSYEQYF.

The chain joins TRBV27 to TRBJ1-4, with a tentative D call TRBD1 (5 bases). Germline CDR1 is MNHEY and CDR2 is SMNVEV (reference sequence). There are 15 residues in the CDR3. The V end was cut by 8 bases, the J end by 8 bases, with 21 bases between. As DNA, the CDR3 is TGTGCCAGCGCAGGGACCGCTCTCACGGGGGAAAAACTGTTTTTT. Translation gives CASAGTALTGEKLFF. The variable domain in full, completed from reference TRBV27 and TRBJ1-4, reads EAQVTQNPRYLITVTGKKLTVTCSQNMNHEYMSWYRQDPGLGLRQIYYSMNVEVTDKGDVPEGYKVSRKEKRNFPLILESPSPNQTSLYFCASAGTALTGEKLFFGSGTQLSVL.

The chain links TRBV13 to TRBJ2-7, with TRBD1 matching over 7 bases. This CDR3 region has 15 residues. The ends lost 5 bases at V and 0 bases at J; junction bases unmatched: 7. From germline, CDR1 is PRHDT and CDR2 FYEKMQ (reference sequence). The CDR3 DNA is TGTGCCAGCAGCGTAACGGGACAGAGCTCCTACGAGCAGTACTTC. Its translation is CASSVTGQSSYEQYF.

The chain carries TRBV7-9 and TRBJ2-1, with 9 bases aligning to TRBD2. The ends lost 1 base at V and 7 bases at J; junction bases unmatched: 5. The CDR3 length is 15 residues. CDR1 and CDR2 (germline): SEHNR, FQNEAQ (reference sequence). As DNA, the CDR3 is TGTGCCAGCAGCTTAGTCCTAGCGGGGTCTAATGAGCAGTTCTTC. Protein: CASSLVLAGSNEQFF.

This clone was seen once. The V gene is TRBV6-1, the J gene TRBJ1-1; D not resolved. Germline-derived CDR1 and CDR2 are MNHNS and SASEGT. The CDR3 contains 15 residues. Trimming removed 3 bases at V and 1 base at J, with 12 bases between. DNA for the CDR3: TGTGCCAGCAGTGACAGGCCCCGAGAGAACACTGAAGCTTTCTTT. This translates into CASSDRPRENTEAFF.

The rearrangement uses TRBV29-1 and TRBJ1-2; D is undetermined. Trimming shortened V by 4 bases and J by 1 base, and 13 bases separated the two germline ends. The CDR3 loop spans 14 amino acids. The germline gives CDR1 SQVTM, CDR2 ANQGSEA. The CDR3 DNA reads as TGCAGCGTTGTATCTTTGTCACGTAACTATGGCTACACCTTC. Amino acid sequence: CSVVSLSRNYGYTF. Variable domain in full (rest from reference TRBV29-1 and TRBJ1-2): SAVISQKPSRDICQRGTSLTIQCQVDSQVTMMFWYRQQPGQSLTLIATANQGSEATYESGFVIDKFPISRPNLTFSTLTVSNMSPEDSSIYLCSVVSLSRNYGYTFGSGTRLTVV.

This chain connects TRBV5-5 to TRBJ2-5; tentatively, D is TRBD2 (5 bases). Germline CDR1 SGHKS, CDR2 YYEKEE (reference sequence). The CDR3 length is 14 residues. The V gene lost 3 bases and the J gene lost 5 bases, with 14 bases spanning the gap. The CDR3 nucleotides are TGTGCCAGCAGCTACTCCCGGGGTGCCGAGACCCAGTACTTC. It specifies CASSYSRGAETQYF.

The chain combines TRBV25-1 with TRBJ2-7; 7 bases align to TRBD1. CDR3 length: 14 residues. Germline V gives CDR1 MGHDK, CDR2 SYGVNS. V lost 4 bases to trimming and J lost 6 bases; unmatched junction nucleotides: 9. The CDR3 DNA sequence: TGTGCCAGCAGTGCGGACAGGATTTATTGCGAGCAGTACTTC. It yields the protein CASSADRIYCEQYF.

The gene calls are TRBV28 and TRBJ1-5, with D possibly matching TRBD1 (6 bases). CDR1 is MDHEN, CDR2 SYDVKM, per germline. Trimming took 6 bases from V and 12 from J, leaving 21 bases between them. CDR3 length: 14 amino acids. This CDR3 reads CASSPRQAHRHQHF. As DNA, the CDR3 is TGTGCCAGCAGCCCACGACAGGCCCATCGTCACCAGCATTTT.

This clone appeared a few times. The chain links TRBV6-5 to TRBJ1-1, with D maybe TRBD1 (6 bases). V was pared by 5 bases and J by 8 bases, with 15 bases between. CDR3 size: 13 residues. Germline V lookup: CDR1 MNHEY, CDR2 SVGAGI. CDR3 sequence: CASSAPGGYEAFF. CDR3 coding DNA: TGTGCCAGCAGTGCCCCCGGGGGCTACGAAGCTTTCTTT.

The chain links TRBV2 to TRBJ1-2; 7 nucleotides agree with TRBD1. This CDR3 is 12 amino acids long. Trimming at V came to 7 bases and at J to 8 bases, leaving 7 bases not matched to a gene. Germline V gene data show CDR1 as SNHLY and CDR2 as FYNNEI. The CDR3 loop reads CASKGTASGYTF. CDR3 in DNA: TGTGCCAGCAAGGGGACAGCGTCGGGCTACACCTTC.

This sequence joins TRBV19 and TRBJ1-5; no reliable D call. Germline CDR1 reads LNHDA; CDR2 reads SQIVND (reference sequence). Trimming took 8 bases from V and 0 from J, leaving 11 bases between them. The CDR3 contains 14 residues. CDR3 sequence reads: CASATLHSNQPQHF. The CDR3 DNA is TGTGCCAGTGCTACTTTGCATAGCAATCAGCCCCAGCATTTT.

The DNA for the CDR3 is TGTGCCAGCAGTGTATCTTACGAGCAGTACTTC. Encoded protein: CASSVSYEQYF. The rearrangement links TRBV25-1 to TRBJ2-7; D ambiguous. The CDR3 consists of 11 residues. V was clipped by 4 bases and J by 4 bases, with 5 bases between them. Germline V gene data show CDR1 as MGHDK and CDR2 as SYGVNS.

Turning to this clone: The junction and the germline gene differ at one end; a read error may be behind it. Written as DNA, the CDR3 is TGTGCCGGCAGTGCTGGGGGGGGCTACGAGCAGTACTTC. This gives the protein CAGSAGGGYEQYF. The genes are TRBV7-2 and TRBJ2-7, with 7 bases matching TRBD2. The CDR3 consists of 13 residues. Germline CDR1 reads SGHTA; CDR2 reads FQGNSA. Looking up the rest from reference TRBV7-2 and TRBJ2-7 gives the full variable domain: GAGVSQSPSNKVTEKGKDVELRCDPISGHTALYWYRQSLGQGLEFLIYFQGNSAPDKSGLPSDRFSAERTGGSVSTLTIQRTQQEDSAVYLCAGSAGGGYEQYFGPGTRLTVT.

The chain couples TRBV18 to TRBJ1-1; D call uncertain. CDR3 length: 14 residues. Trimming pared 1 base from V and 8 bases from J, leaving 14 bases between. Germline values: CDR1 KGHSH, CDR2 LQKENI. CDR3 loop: CASSPRGPREEAFF. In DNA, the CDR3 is TGTGCCAGCTCACCACGGGGTCCTAGGGAAGAAGCTTTCTTT.

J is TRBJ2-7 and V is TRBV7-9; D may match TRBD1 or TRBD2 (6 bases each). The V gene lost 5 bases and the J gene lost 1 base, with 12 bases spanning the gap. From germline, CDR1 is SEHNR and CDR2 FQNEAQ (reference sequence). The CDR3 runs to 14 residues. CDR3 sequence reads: CASSGRRGSYEQYF. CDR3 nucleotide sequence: TGTGCCAGCAGCGGCAGGAGGGGGTCCTACGAGCAGTACTTC.

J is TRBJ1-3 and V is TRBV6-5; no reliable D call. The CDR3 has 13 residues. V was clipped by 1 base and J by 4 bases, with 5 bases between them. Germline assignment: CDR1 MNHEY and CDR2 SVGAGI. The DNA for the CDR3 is TGTGCCAGCAGTTACTTCGGAGGAAACACCATATATTTT. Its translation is CASSYFGGNTIYF.

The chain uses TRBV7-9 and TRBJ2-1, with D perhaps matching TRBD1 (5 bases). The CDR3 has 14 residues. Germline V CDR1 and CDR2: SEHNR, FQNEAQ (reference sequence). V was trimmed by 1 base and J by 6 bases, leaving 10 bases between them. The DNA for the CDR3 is TGTGCCAGCAGCTTAGAGGGGTTTGGCAATGAGCAGTTCTTC. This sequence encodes CASSLEGFGNEQFF.

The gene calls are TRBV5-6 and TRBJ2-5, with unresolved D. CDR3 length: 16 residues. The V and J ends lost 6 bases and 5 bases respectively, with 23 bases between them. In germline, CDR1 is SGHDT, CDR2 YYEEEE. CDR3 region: CASTPGRAAKLETQYF. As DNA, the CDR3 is TGTGCCAGCACCCCCGGTCGGGCGGCGAAGTTGGAGACCCAGTACTTC.